This T cell receptor (beta chain) was identified during a study of OX40 agonist ivuxolimab in advanced cancers. Study at large: Mean age about 60 years, range roughly 23 to 79; approximately 83% male. Prior checkpoint blockade (anti-PD-1, anti-PD-L1 or anti-CTLA-4) was permitted; less than 45% had it. Study results and caveats: Expanded clones belonging to CD8+ T cells outnumbered, on average, those of CD4+. Blood T cells, both CD4+ and CD8+, expanded clonally by week 6 at 0.1 to 3.0 mg/kg.

This table comes from immunoSEQ multiplex PCR, and its TCRdb copy is limited to in-frame clones, with some not included. The data hold 50,000 to 85,000 clones, with roughly nine tenths observed a single time. CDR3 length: 17 amino acids. CDR1 is SGHNT, CDR2 YYREEE, per germline (reference sequence). The V and J ends lost 4 bases and 1 base, in that order; junction bases with no gene match: 6. To note about this clone: The antigen is not known.

The sequence derives from an adult with an advanced solid tumor such as melanoma, head and neck, liver or kidney cancer. The J gene is TRBJ2-2, the V gene TRBV5-4, with 11 bases lining up with TRBD1. The input for sequencing was CD4+ or CD8+ T cells sorted from blood, taken in a trial of the OX40 agonist ivuxolimab. The chain's CDR3 is CASSTGTGGWNTGELFF. In DNA form, the CDR3 reads TGTGCCAGCAGCACCGGGACAGGGGGTTGGAACACCGGGGAGCTGTTTTTT.